The T cell receptor beta chain under discussion was sequenced for a study of identical twins. The study, taken as a whole, reports: Within cord blood, abundant beta clonotypes carried fewer insertions, but memory repertoires showed no such trend.

This clonotype was detected a few times. Its target is not known. TCRdb processed the 5' RACE reads anew with MiXCR; each CDR3 protein has one entry. Seen here are roughly 1.6 million distinct CDR3 sequences, 32% observed once, and the top ten hold roughly 0.3%. Between the trimmed V and J ends, which lost 0 bases and 6 bases, there was a span of 8 bases. Germline values: CDR1 ENHRY, CDR2 SYGVKD. The length of the CDR3 is 13 residues. Input material: cord blood. The gene calls are TRBV10-3 and TRBJ1-2; maybe TRBD1 (5 bases). The clonotype originates from a newborn girl in good health. The CDR3 DNA sequence: TGTGCCATCAGTGAGTCGGGGGAAAATGGCTACACCTTC. Protein product: CAISESGENGYTF.